This passage covers 26 T cell receptor beta chains from one sample sequenced in a study of blood T cell repertoires in COVID-19. Some clones are missing from TCRdb's copy, which holds only in-frame ones; the method was immunoSEQ multiplex PCR. The sample has approximately 210,000 clones, roughly 82% seen once; the top ten hold 12%. Sequencing input: PBMCs or T cells enriched from blood (not recorded which). Receptors originate from a middle-aged man who had recovered from COVID-19.

This clone showed up just once. The chain has TRBV5-5 and TRBJ1-6; D gene unclear. V was pared by 3 bases and J by 8 bases, with 12 bases between. CDR3 length: 14 amino acids. Germline V gene data show CDR1 as SGHKS and CDR2 as YYEKEE (reference sequence). The CDR3 is CASSSQFFDSPLHF. The DNA for the CDR3 is TGTGCCAGCAGCTCACAATTTTTTGATTCACCCCTCCACTTT.

V and J are TRBV2 and TRBJ2-1; D is possibly TRBD1 (5 bases). The CDR3 runs 14 residues. Germline V lookup: CDR1 SNHLY, CDR2 FYNNEI. The ends were cut back, 7 bases at V and 2 bases at J, with 12 bases in the middle. The CDR3 region is CASTKTGTYNEQFF. CDR3 DNA: TGTGCCAGCACCAAAACAGGTACCTACAATGAGCAGTTCTTC.

This clone has only one observation. The rearrangement uses TRBV18 and TRBJ2-1; no clear D gene. With 8 bases removed from V and 4 bases from J, the gap between germline ends came to 15 bases. The CDR3 runs 14 residues. In germline, CDR1 is KGHSH, CDR2 LQKENI. The CDR3 sequence is CASHLDLIYNEQFF. CDR3 nucleotide sequence: TGTGCCAGCCATCTCGACTTAATATACAATGAGCAGTTCTTC.

The chain couples TRBV19 to TRBJ2-2; 9 nucleotides line up with TRBD1. The CDR3 spans 18 residues. The V gene's germline CDR1 is LNHDA and CDR2 SQIVND (reference sequence). V was clipped by 7 bases and J by 3 bases; unmatched bases: 15. DNA for the CDR3: TGTGCCAGTATCCCCCCCCGGGGACAGGGTGGTGACACCGGGGAGCTGTTTTTT. Amino acids: CASIPPRGQGGDTGELFF.

The chain employs TRBV2 and TRBJ2-5; 12 nucleotides align to TRBD2. This CDR3 has 18 residues. Germline V gene data show CDR1 as SNHLY and CDR2 as FYNNEI. The V gene end was trimmed by 4 bases and the J gene end by 1 base; junction bases not matched to a gene: 10. Here the CDR3 DNA reads TGTGCCAGCAGTGTAACTAGCGGGAGGTCTAAGGCCCAAGAGACCCAGTACTTC. Protein: CASSVTSGRSKAQETQYF. Complete variable domain (other parts from reference TRBV2 and TRBJ2-5): EPEVTQTPSHQVTQMGQEVILRCVPISNHLYFYWYRQILGQKVEFLVSFYNNEISEKSEIFDDQFSVERPDGSNFTLKIRSTKLEDSAMYFCASSVTSGRSKAQETQYFGPGTRLLVL.

The chain links TRBV7-2 to TRBJ1-1; 8 nucleotides agree with TRBD1. The V and J ends lost 3 bases and 6 bases, in that order; junction bases with no gene match: 9. The germline gives CDR1 SGHTA, CDR2 FQGNSA. The length of the CDR3 is 15 residues. The CDR3 sequence: CASSFLTGVTAEAFF. The CDR3 nucleotides read TGTGCCAGCAGCTTTTTGACAGGGGTAACGGCTGAAGCTTTCTTT.

This clone was recorded a few times. V gene TRBV6-5 combines with J gene TRBJ1-2, with a weak D call TRBD1 (5 bases). There are 13 residues in the CDR3. V lost 4 bases and J lost 5, with 11 bases in between. The germline CDR1 and CDR2 sequences are MNHEY and SVGAGI. CDR3 nucleotides: TGTGCCAGCAGTTCCCCGGGGGGGTATGGCTACACCTTC. Its translation: CASSSPGGYGYTF.

This chain's CDR3 is CASILDSSSQTQYF. CDR3 in DNA: TGCGCCAGCATCCTCGACTCCTCATCCCAGACCCAGTACTTC. The chain links TRBV5-1 to TRBJ2-5; D not resolved. V was trimmed by 6 bases and J by 6 bases, leaving 18 bases between them. Germline CDR1 SGHRS, CDR2 YFSETQ. CDR3 size: 14 residues.

V gene TRBV2 combines with J gene TRBJ2-5; D is possibly TRBD1 (5 bases). V shed 7 bases and J shed 1 base, with 10 bases lying between them. This CDR3 contains 13 residues. The germline gives CDR1 SNHLY, CDR2 FYNNEI. The chain's CDR3 is CASMPDSQETQYF. In DNA, the CDR3 is TGTGCCAGCATGCCAGACAGCCAAGAGACCCAGTACTTC.

The chain uses TRBV11-3 and TRBJ2-2; the match to TRBD2 covers 8 bases. This CDR3 has 15 amino acids. The V segment lost 5 bases and the J segment 7 bases; nucleotides outside the gene matches: 9. Germline V gene lookup returns CDR1 SGHNT and CDR2 YENEEA. As DNA, the CDR3 is TGTGCCAGCAGCCACCGGGGGGGCAGGAGCGGGGAGCTGTTTTTT. It codes for CASSHRGGRSGELFF.

The chain couples TRBV7-8 to TRBJ2-1; D is ambiguous. Germline CDR1 and CDR2: SGHVS and FQNEAQ. This CDR3 is 16 amino acids long. Trimming removed 5 bases at V and 1 base at J, with 15 bases between. CDR3 DNA: TGTGCCAGCAGCCCCCGAGTAGCTGGGTCCTACAATGAGCAGTTCTTC. Its translation is CASSPRVAGSYNEQFF.

The J gene is TRBJ2-3, the V gene TRBV29-1; D not resolved. V was cut by 3 bases and J by 4 bases, with 5 bases left in between. The germline V gene encodes CDR1 SQVTM and CDR2 ANQGSEA. CDR3 length: 11 residues. CDR3 sequence reads: CSVEGPDTQYF. Here the CDR3 DNA reads TGCAGCGTTGAGGGCCCAGATACGCAGTATTTT.

The CDR3 reads CASSLDPGVNQPQHF. The CDR3 nucleotides are TGCGCCAGCAGCTTGGACCCAGGGGTGAATCAGCCCCAGCATTTT. V gene TRBV5-1 combines with J gene TRBJ1-5; D perhaps matches TRBD1 (6 bases). The CDR3 loop spans 15 amino acids. Germline CDR1 SGHRS, CDR2 YFSETQ. The V end lost 0 bases, the J end lost 4 bases, and 11 bases lay between the germline ends.

This chain uses TRBV5-4 with TRBJ1-2, with TRBD1 as a possible D gene (6 bases). This CDR3 has 16 amino acids. Germline V gene lookup returns CDR1 SGHNT and CDR2 YYREEE (reference sequence). The germline V and J ends were trimmed by 0 bases and 1 base, with 13 bases remaining between them. DNA for the CDR3: TGTGCCAGCAGCTTGGGGGGGCCCTTGCTTAACTATGGCTACACCTTC. Protein product: CASSLGGPLLNYGYTF.

The chain links TRBV9 to TRBJ2-2, with D unresolved. The ends were cut back, 0 bases at V and 6 bases at J, with 3 bases in the middle. Germline-derived CDR1 and CDR2 are SGDLS and YYNGEE. The CDR3 has 12 residues. CDR3 in DNA: TGTGCCAGCAGCGTAGCCGCCGGGGAGCTGTTTTTT. This translates into CASSVAAGELFF.

The sample holds a few counts of this clone. Other nucleotide sequences in the sample specify the same CDR3. The chain links TRBV7-8 to TRBJ2-7; 7 bases agree with TRBD2. The CDR3 is 14 amino acids. Germline V gene sequence: CDR1 SGHVS, CDR2 FQNEAQ. J was trimmed by 0 bases and V by 3 bases; bases with no gene match: 2. The DNA of the CDR3 is TGTGCCAGCAGCTTGGGGGGGGACTCCTACGAGCAGTACGTC. Amino acid sequence: CASSLGGDSYEQYV.

This chain connects TRBV9 to TRBJ1-1; D unresolved. The CDR3 contains 12 residues. V lost 3 bases and J 7 bases, leaving 10 bases between the germline ends. Per germline, CDR1 SGDLS and CDR2 YYNGEE. The CDR3 loop is CASSGRSNEAFF. In DNA, the CDR3 is TGTGCCAGCAGCGGGAGAAGCAATGAAGCTTTCTTT.

This rearrangement joins TRBV3-1 (or the pseudogene TRBV3-2) to TRBJ1-4; D unresolved. The V and J ends lost 4 bases and 1 base respectively, with 4 bases between them. The CDR3 covers 13 residues. Germline V lookup: CDR1 LGHDT, CDR2 YNNKEL (reference sequence). CDR3 coding DNA: TGTGCCAGCAGCCTACAAACTAATGAAAAACTGTTTTTT. Protein product: CASSLQTNEKLFF.

CDR3 protein: CASSQVQGLYTDTQYF. CDR3 coding DNA: TGTGCCAGCAGCCAAGTTCAGGGCCTCTACACAGATACGCAGTATTTT. The gene calls are TRBV3-1 (or the pseudogene TRBV3-2) and TRBJ2-3, with a possible D match to TRBD1 (5 bases). Per the germline V gene, CDR1 is LGHDT and CDR2 is YNNKEL (reference sequence). The germline V and J ends were trimmed by 1 base and 2 bases, with 13 bases remaining between them. CDR3 length: 16 residues.

The chain has TRBV19 and TRBJ2-1; 11 positions match TRBD2. Germline V gene sequence: CDR1 LNHDA, CDR2 SQIVND (reference sequence). The CDR3 has 15 residues. The junction had 6 bases not matched to a gene; V was cut back by 3 bases and J by 8 bases. Written as DNA, the CDR3 is TGTGCCAGTAGTATGGGACTAGCGGAGTGGGATGAGCAGTTCTTC. Protein product: CASSMGLAEWDEQFF.

The V gene is TRBV7-2, the J gene TRBJ2-7; 7 bases are shared with TRBD2. The J segment lost 6 bases and the V segment lost 3 bases, leaving 5 bases of the junction unmatched. CDR3 length equals 13 residues. Germline CDR1 SGHTA, CDR2 FQGNSA. CDR3 amino acids: CASSFRLASEQYF. The CDR3 bases are TGTGCCAGCAGCTTTCGACTAGCTAGCGAGCAGTACTTC.

The chain carries TRBV19 and TRBJ2-6; D uncertain. V lost 4 bases to trimming and J lost 0 bases, with 7 bases between them. CDR3 length: 15 amino acids. Germline CDR1 and CDR2: LNHDA and SQIVND (reference sequence). For the CDR3, the DNA is TGTGCCAGTAGTAAACAAGACTCTGGGGCCAACGTCCTGACTTTC. Translation gives CASSKQDSGANVLTF. Filled out from reference TRBV19 and TRBJ2-6, the complete variable domain reads DGGITQSPKYLFRKEGQNVTLSCEQNLNHDAMYWYRQDPGQGLRLIYYSQIVNDFQKGDIAEGYSVSREKKESFPLTVTSAQKNPTAFYLCASSKQDSGANVLTFGAGSRLTVL.

A remark on this clone: Sequence at one end of the junction differs from germline and may be a read error. The chain combines TRBV11-2 with TRBJ2-1; no reliable D call. In germline, CDR1 is SGHAT, CDR2 FQNNGV. There are 13 residues in the CDR3. CDR3 region: CASSLDPGDEQFF. The CDR3 DNA follows: TGTGCCAGCAGCCTAGATCCCGGAGACGAGCAGTTCTTC.

The V gene is TRBV4-3, the J gene TRBJ1-6; TRBD1 might be the D (6 bases). The germline V gene encodes CDR1 LGHNA and CDR2 YSLEER. Trimming took 0 bases from V and 5 from J, leaving 8 bases between them. This CDR3 contains 15 residues. In nucleotides, the CDR3 is TGCGCCAGCAGCCAAGAACAGGGTAATAATTCACCCCTCCACTTT. Its translation: CASSQEQGNNSPLHF.

The J gene is TRBJ2-5, the V gene TRBV14; no firm D call. V shed 0 bases and J shed 3 bases, with 5 bases lying between them. This CDR3 region has 13 residues. Germline lookup yields CDR1 SGHDN and CDR2 FVKESK. CDR3 region: CASSQDPEETQYF. CDR3 coding DNA: TGTGCCAGCAGCCAAGATCCCGAAGAGACCCAGTACTTC.

V is TRBV10-2 and J is TRBJ1-5; D is ambiguous. This CDR3 has 20 amino acids. Germline V gene sequence: CDR1 WSHSY, CDR2 SAAADI. V lost 0 bases to trimming and J lost 0 bases, with 21 bases between them. The CDR3 nucleotides are TGCGCCAGCAGTGAGTCAGGTTGGGAGGGATGGGGTTATAGCAATCAGCCCCAGCATTTT. Translated: CASSESGWEGWGYSNQPQHF.